Listed below are T cell receptor beta chains from one sample, sequenced in a study of blood T cell repertoires in COVID-19. The data were produced by immunoSEQ multiplex PCR, yet TCRdb's version contains in-frame clones alone and is incomplete. The sample carries approximately 100,000 clones, 88% recorded once. The specimen was peripheral blood. All receptors come from a human donor in a cohort sampled during active COVID-19. Both conserved end residues are part of each CDR3. D genes are given only for firm matches. Rows may omit the clone size; those that give it use once, few, many or a size class.

d_call: TRBD2
clone_size: -
v_call: TRBV7-3
j_call: TRBJ2-1
cdr3_aa: CASSPSLAGGGNEQFF
cdr3_nt: TGTGCCAGCAGCCCTTCTCTAGCGGGGGGAGGGAATGAGCAGTTCTTC

d_call: TRBD1
clone_size: few
v_call: TRBV6-5
j_call: TRBJ1-5
cdr3_aa: CASSRRQGGSQPQHF
cdr3_nt: TGTGCCAGCAGCCGACGACAGGGAGGAAGTCAGCCCCAGCATTTT

d_call: -
clone_size: -
v_call: TRBV19
j_call: TRBJ2-5
cdr3_aa: CASSIAYRRGETQYF
cdr3_nt: TGTGCCAGTAGTATAGCTTACAGACGGGGAGAGACCCAGTACTTC

d_call: TRBD2
clone_size: -
v_call: TRBV6-5
j_call: TRBJ2-3
cdr3_aa: CASSPASGRTDTQYF
cdr3_nt: TGTGCCAGCAGTCCGGCTAGCGGGAGAACAGATACGCAGTATTTT

d_call: -
clone_size: -
v_call: TRBV21-1
j_call: TRBJ2-7
cdr3_aa: CASSKARDRSGSPYEQYF
cdr3_nt: TGTGCCAGCAGCAAAGCTCGGGATCGGTCTGGGAGTCCCTACGAGCAGTACTTC

d_call: TRBD2
clone_size: -
v_call: TRBV2
j_call: TRBJ2-1
cdr3_aa: CASSEWREAYNEQFF
cdr3_nt: TGTGCCAGCAGTGAATGGCGGGAGGCGTACAATGAGCAGTTCTTC

d_call: TRBD2
clone_size: -
v_call: TRBV4-1
j_call: TRBJ2-1
cdr3_aa: CASSRQERLAGNYEQFF
cdr3_nt: TGCGCCAGCAGCCGCCAGGAGAGACTAGCGGGGAACTATGAGCAGTTCTTC

d_call: -
clone_size: -
v_call: TRBV2
j_call: TRBJ1-6
cdr3_aa: CASTRDYNSPLHF
cdr3_nt: TGTGCCAGCACTCGAGATTATAATTCACCCCTCCACTTT

d_call: TRBD2
clone_size: -
v_call: TRBV7-2
j_call: TRBJ2-3
cdr3_aa: CASSQELTSGGYF
cdr3_nt: TGTGCCAGCAGCCAAGAATTGACTAGCGGGGGCTATTTT

d_call: TRBD1
clone_size: once
v_call: TRBV24-1
j_call: TRBJ1-5
cdr3_aa: CATSDPTGGDNQPQHF
cdr3_nt: TGTGCCACCAGTGACCCCACAGGGGGCGACAATCAGCCCCAGCATTTT

d_call: TRBD2
clone_size: -
v_call: TRBV28
j_call: TRBJ2-1
cdr3_aa: CASSSSGLAVPKVYNEQFF
cdr3_nt: TGTGCCAGCAGTTCGTCCGGACTAGCGGTACCTAAAGTCTATAATGAGCAGTTCTTC

d_call: -
clone_size: -
v_call: TRBV5-4
j_call: TRBJ1-6
cdr3_aa: CASSQNTGYYNSPLHF
cdr3_nt: TGTGCCAGCAGCCAGAATACAGGGTACTATAATTCACCCCTCCACTTT

d_call: TRBD2
clone_size: few
v_call: TRBV6-2/TRBV6-3
j_call: TRBJ2-3
cdr3_aa: CASSPLVSGSTDTQYF
cdr3_nt: TGTGCCAGCAGTCCCCTGGTTAGCGGGAGCACAGATACGCAGTATTTT

d_call: TRBD2
clone_size: -
v_call: TRBV4-3
j_call: TRBJ2-3
cdr3_aa: CASSQEGTSGRARSDTQYF
cdr3_nt: TGCGCCAGCAGCCAAGAGGGGACTAGCGGGAGGGCCCGCTCAGATACGCAGTATTTT

d_call: TRBD1
clone_size: -
v_call: TRBV7-3
j_call: TRBJ1-1
cdr3_aa: CASSLQGANTEAFF
cdr3_nt: TGTGCCAGCAGCTTACAGGGGGCAAACACTGAAGCTTTCTTT

d_call: TRBD2
clone_size: -
v_call: TRBV7-6
j_call: TRBJ2-7
cdr3_aa: CASSLGLAGDEQYF
cdr3_nt: TGTGCCAGCAGCCTCGGACTAGCGGGGGACGAGCAGTACTTC

d_call: -
clone_size: -
v_call: TRBV27
j_call: TRBJ2-2
cdr3_aa: CASSSDWRLAGNTGELFF
cdr3_nt: TGTGCCAGCAGTTCCGATTGGCGGCTGGCGGGGAACACCGGGGAGCTGTTTTTT

d_call: TRBD1
clone_size: many
v_call: TRBV5-1
j_call: TRBJ1-1
cdr3_aa: CASSPSGTGNTEAFF
cdr3_nt: TGCGCCAGCAGCCCCTCCGGGACAGGGAACACTGAAGCTTTCTTT